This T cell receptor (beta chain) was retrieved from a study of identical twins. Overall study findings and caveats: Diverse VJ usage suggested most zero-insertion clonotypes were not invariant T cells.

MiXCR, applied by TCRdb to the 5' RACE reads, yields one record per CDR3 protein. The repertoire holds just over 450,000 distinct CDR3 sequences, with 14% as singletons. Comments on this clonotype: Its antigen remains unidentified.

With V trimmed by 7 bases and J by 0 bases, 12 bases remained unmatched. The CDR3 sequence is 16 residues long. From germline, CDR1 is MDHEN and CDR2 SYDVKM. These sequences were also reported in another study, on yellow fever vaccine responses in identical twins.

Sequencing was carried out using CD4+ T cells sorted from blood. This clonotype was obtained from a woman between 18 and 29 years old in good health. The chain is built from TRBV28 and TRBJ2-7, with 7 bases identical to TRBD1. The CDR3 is CASTSLTGIYSYEQYF. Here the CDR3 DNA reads TGTGCCAGCACCTCCCTGACAGGGATCTACTCCTACGAGCAGTACTTC.